This T cell receptor beta chain was observed in a study of OX40 agonist ivuxolimab in advanced cancers. About the research overall: Clinicians treated patients with ivuxolimab, an agonistic anti-OX40 (CD134) antibody. Partial responses occurred in Three dose-escalation patients, one with hepatocellular carcinoma and two with cutaneous melanoma.

Germline assignment: CDR1 WNHNN and CDR2 SYGVQD (reference sequence). CDR3 length: 18 residues. Trimming removed 6 bases from V and 3 bases from J; junction bases left unmatched: 14. Measured with immunoSEQ multiplex PCR; TCRdb has only the in-frame clones, and not every one. Seen here are about 93,000 clones, about 90% observed once, and the top ten hold 0.51%. Study observations and caveats: The CD4+ and CD8+ T cells in the blood had expanded clonally by week 6 at 0.1 to 3.0 mg/kg. Expanded clones were, on average, more numerous in CD8+ T cells than in CD4+.

Of note for this clone: Its antigen is as yet unknown.

This material consisted of CD4+ or CD8+ T cells sorted from blood, taken in a trial of the OX40 agonist ivuxolimab. The TCR originated in an adult with an advanced solid tumor such as melanoma, head and neck, liver or kidney cancer. This chain links TRBV10-1 with TRBJ1-4, with 9 bases that match TRBD1. The CDR3: CASRVGTGKKGANEKLFF. The CDR3 nucleotides are TGCGCCAGCAGGGTTGGGACAGGGAAGAAGGGGGCTAATGAAAAACTGTTTTTT.